Listed below are T cell receptor beta chains from one sample, sequenced in a study of blood T cell repertoires in COVID-19. Clones were sequenced by immunoSEQ multiplex PCR, and TCRdb holds only the in-frame ones, with some missing. Seen here are about 160,000 clones, less than 85% observed once, and the top ten hold less than 3.5%. The sample consisted of peripheral blood. These receptors were obtained from a human donor with acute or convalescent COVID-19. The donor label of this sample is uncertain. CDR3s include the opening cysteine and the closing phenylalanine or tryptophan. The D gene is left open where the match is weak. Clone size is not always given. Where it is, it says once, few, many or a class for expanded clones.

D gene	V gene	J gene	clone size	CDR3 protein	CDR3 DNA
NA	TRBV21-1	TRBJ2-7	many	CASSNRDRVYEQYF	TGTGCCAGCAGCAACCGGGACAGGGTGTACGAGCAGTACTTC
NA	TRBV4-1	TRBJ1-1	NA	CASSLLTGRGVNTEAFF	TGCGCCAGCAGCCTTCTAACAGGGAGAGGGGTGAACACTGAAGCTTTCTTT
NA	TRBV29-1	TRBJ1-1	NA	CSVGTWSGGLNTEAFF	TGCAGCGTAGGGACATGGTCGGGGGGTTTGAACACTGAAGCTTTCTTT
NA	TRBV6-4	TRBJ1-2	NA	CASSAGGWGYTF	TGTGCCAGCAGTGCGGGGGGCTGGGGCTACACCTTC
NA	TRBV4-1	TRBJ2-3	few	CASSIGRVGWGADTQYF	TGCGCCAGCAGCATCGGACGCGTCGGGTGGGGGGCAGATACGCAGTATTTT
NA	TRBV18	TRBJ1-5	NA	CASSGGQGLNQPQHF	TGTGCCAGCTCAGGAGGGCAGGGCCTCAATCAGCCCCAGCATTTT
TRBD1	TRBV3-1/TRBV3-2	TRBJ2-5	NA	CASQTGVTQYF	TGTGCCAGCCAGACAGGGGTGACCCAGTACTTC
NA	TRBV7-6	TRBJ2-5	NA	CASSLGATQYF	TGTGCCAGCAGCTTAGGGGCGACCCAGTACTTC
NA	TRBV21-1	TRBJ1-1	once	CASSKIVRQTNTEAFF	TGTGCCAGCAGCAAAATCGTGCGACAGACGAACACTGAAGCTTTCTTT
NA	TRBV5-1	TRBJ1-1	NA	CASSLSQGMIGAFF	TGCGCCAGCAGCTTGAGCCAGGGGATGATCGGGGCTTTCTTT
NA	TRBV19	TRBJ1-5	NA	CASSIPTALRNQPQHF	TGTGCCAGTAGTATACCGACAGCCCTGCGCAATCAGCCCCAGCATTTT
TRBD2	TRBV13	TRBJ2-7	NA	CASSPESTSGFSYEQYF	TGTGCCAGCAGCCCCGAGTCGACTAGCGGGTTCTCCTACGAGCAGTACTTC
TRBD1	TRBV27	TRBJ1-2	NA	CASRSTGGSGYTF	TGTGCCAGCAGGTCGACAGGGGGCAGCGGCTACACCTTC
NA	TRBV7-3	TRBJ2-3	NA	CASSLRGAVTDTQYF	TGTGCCAGCAGCCTTCGGGGGGCCGTGACAGATACGCAGTATTTT
TRBD1	TRBV9	TRBJ2-7	NA	CASSVAGTETYEQYF	TGTGCCAGCAGCGTAGCAGGGACAGAGACCTACGAGCAGTACTTC
NA	TRBV5-1	TRBJ1-3	once	CASSLAPTRGNTIYF	TGCGCCAGCAGCTTGGCTCCGACGAGGGGAAACACCATATATTTT
TRBD2	TRBV18	TRBJ2-5	NA	CASSPFLVASGGSQETQYF	TGTGCCAGCTCACCGTTTTTAGTGGCTAGCGGGGGCTCCCAAGAGACCCAGTACTTC
NA	TRBV7-8	TRBJ2-7	NA	CASSLVVRQRDGYEQYF	TGTGCCAGCAGCTTAGTCGTTCGGCAGAGGGATGGCTACGAGCAGTACTTC
NA	TRBV21-1	TRBJ1-2	NA	CASSKSFYGYTF	TGTGCCAGCAGCAAAAGCTTCTATGGCTACACCTTC
NA	TRBV12-5	TRBJ1-5	NA	CASGLSGSQPQHF	TGTGCTAGTGGTTTGTCGGGTTCCCAGCCCCAGCATTTT